These 26 T cell receptor beta chains were sequenced from one sample in a study of blood T cells in healthy people across ages. A J-beta primer mix and a sample-barcoded 5' primer were used in a second PCR of about 7 to 12 cycles. TCRdb re-called the 5' RACE reads through MiXCR, storing one row per CDR3 protein. The table lists around 800,000 distinct CDR3 sequences, about 53% of them singletons. Sequencing was done on a sample of blood. The origin of the receptors is a man of 80 years or more in good health.

This chain links TRBV6-5 with TRBJ2-5, with 7 bases lining up with TRBD1. The trim removed 5 bases at V and 5 bases at J, leaving 8 bases unmatched. The CDR3 loop spans 14 amino acids. In germline, CDR1 is MNHEY, CDR2 SVGAGI. The CDR3 DNA is TGTGCCAGCAGTGAGACAGGGTTGGGGGAGACCCAGTACTTC. Its translation is CASSETGLGETQYF.

This clonotype showed up just a few times. The V gene is TRBV20-1, the J gene TRBJ2-7; 9 positions match TRBD1. There are 13 residues in the CDR3. The J segment lost 4 bases and the V segment lost 7 bases, leaving 8 bases of the junction unmatched. CDR1 and CDR2 (germline): DFQATT, SNEGSKA (reference sequence). The CDR3 sequence: CSVSTGGPYEQYF. The CDR3 nucleotides are TGCAGTGTTTCGACAGGGGGTCCATACGAGCAGTACTTC.

The chain carries TRBV28 and TRBJ2-4, with 7 bases that match TRBD1. The DNA end is more similar to TRBJ2-7, so the J call may be wrong. The CDR3 is made up of 15 amino acids. Germline CDR1 is MDHEN and CDR2 is SYDVKM. The CDR3 here is CASSLEGALRYEQYF. CDR3 coding DNA: TGTGCCAGCAGTTTAGAGGGGGCTCTGAGGTACGAGCAGTACTTC.

This clonotype was seen just once. The V call is TRBV9, the J call TRBJ1-2, with a possible D match to TRBD1 (5 bases). This CDR3 region has 14 residues. The germline V gene has CDR1 SGDLS and CDR2 YYNGEE. The V gene lost 0 bases and the J gene lost 8 bases, with 14 bases spanning the gap. For the CDR3, the DNA is TGTGCCAGCAGCGTAGTCGGGGCCCAGGCCGGCTACACCTTC. Encoded protein: CASSVVGAQAGYTF. Variable domain in full (rest from reference TRBV9 and TRBJ1-2): DSGVTQTPKHLITATGQRVTLRCSPRSGDLSVYWYQQSLDQGLQFLIQYYNGEERAKGNILERFSAQQFPDLHSELNLSSLELGDSALYFCASSVVGAQAGYTFGSGTRLTVV.

This chain joins TRBV20-1 and TRBJ2-2; 7 positions agree with TRBD2. Germline V gives CDR1 DFQATT, CDR2 SNEGSKA (reference sequence). This CDR3 comprises 16 residues. The V segment lost 6 bases and the J segment 3 bases; nucleotides outside the gene matches: 13. The DNA for the CDR3 is TGCAGTGCCCCCCGTCTCGGTCGGGAGGACACCGGGGAGCTGTTTTTT. Its protein is CSAPRLGREDTGELFF.

Worth noting for this clonotype: Relative to the germline gene, one junction end is altered; a read error may explain this. The chain carries TRBV10-3 and TRBJ2-7; D may match TRBD1 or TRBD2 (5 bases each). The CDR3 has 14 amino acids. The germline V gene encodes CDR1 ENHRY and CDR2 SYGVKD. The CDR3 nucleotides read TGTGCCATCAGTGCTACCGGGACCTCCTACGGGCAGTACTTC. Its protein is CAISATGTSYGQYF.

The chain links TRBV7-9 to TRBJ1-4; no firm D call. This CDR3 is 12 amino acids long. The germline V and J ends were trimmed by 1 base and 8 bases, with 5 bases remaining between them. CDR1 is SEHNR, CDR2 FQNEAQ, per germline (reference sequence). The CDR3 sequence: CASSLGSEKLFF. CDR3 nucleotides: TGTGCCAGCAGCTTAGGGAGCGAAAAACTGTTTTTT.

This clonotype was picked up a small number of times. This chain links TRBV18 with TRBJ2-7; 11 bases agree with TRBD2. V shed 3 bases and J 6 bases; nucleotides not matched to a gene: 13. Per the germline V gene, CDR1 is KGHSH and CDR2 is LQKENI. The CDR3 totals 17 residues. CDR3 sequence: CASSPRGETSGTSEQYF. The CDR3 nucleotides are TGTGCCAGCTCACCCCGGGGCGAGACTAGCGGGACAAGCGAGCAGTACTTC. The entire variable domain, with the rest obtained from reference TRBV18 and TRBJ2-7, is as follows: NAGVMQNPRHLVRRRGQEARLRCSPMKGHSHVYWYRQLPEEGLKFMVYLQKENIIDESGMPKERFSAEFPKEGPSILRIQQVVRGDSAAYFCASSPRGETSGTSEQYFGPGTRLTVT.

J is TRBJ2-7 and V is TRBV20-1; maybe TRBD1 (5 bases). The V gene's germline CDR1 is DFQATT and CDR2 SNEGSKA (reference sequence). The CDR3 covers 13 residues. V gave up 6 bases and J gave up 5 bases, with 17 bases separating them. As DNA, the CDR3 is TGCAGTGCCGCCGAAGGGGAACTACACGAGCAGTACTTC. Its protein is CSAAEGELHEQYF.

V usage is TRBV28 and J usage is TRBJ2-5; 9 bases are shared with TRBD2. TRBJ2-7 explains the end of the DNA better; the J call may be wrong. CDR3 length equals 16 residues. Germline CDR1 is MDHEN and CDR2 is SYDVKM. This chain's CDR3 is CASSLRAGGPRDEQYF. The CDR3 region has the DNA TGTGCCAGCAGTTTGCGGGCGGGAGGGCCCCGAGACGAGCAGTACTTC.

V is TRBV5-1 and J is TRBJ2-1; tentative D call: TRBD2 (7 bases). Germline CDR1 reads SGHRS; CDR2 reads YFSETQ. The germline V and J ends were trimmed by 0 bases and 4 bases, with 20 bases remaining between them. This CDR3 region has 18 residues. DNA of the CDR3: TGCGCCAGCAGCTTGGTTCCTAGCGGAGGGGGGCTATACAATGAGCAGTTCTTC. This codes for CASSLVPSGGGLYNEQFF.

This chain connects TRBV12-3 or TRBV12-4 to TRBJ2-7; D tentatively reads TRBD1 or TRBD2 (6 bases each). The CDR3 sequence is 15 residues long. Trimming took 7 bases from V and 3 from J, leaving 19 bases between them. The CDR3: CASIQQGGSHYEQYF. The CDR3 coding sequence is TGTGCCAGCATCCAACAAGGGGGGTCCCACTACGAGCAGTACTTC.

This clonotype was seen a few times. The chain employs TRBV9 and TRBJ2-5; TRBD2 agrees at 9 bases. CDR1 is SGDLS and CDR2 is YYNGEE in the germline V gene. With V trimmed by 0 bases and J by 5 bases, 5 bases remained unmatched. The CDR3 totals 15 residues. The CDR3 DNA reads TGTGCCAGCAGCGTAGCGGTAGCGGGAGCGGAGACCCAGTACTTC. Its protein product is CASSVAVAGAETQYF.

V usage is TRBV12-3 or TRBV12-4 and J usage is TRBJ2-5, with 7 bases matching TRBD2. J gave up 3 bases and V 5 bases, and 6 bases lay outside the gene matches. The CDR3 runs 14 residues. CDR3 bases: TGTGCCAGCAGTCCAGCGGGGAGGGAAGAGACCCAGTACTTC. Amino acids: CASSPAGREETQYF.

This chain connects TRBV4-1 to TRBJ2-1; TRBD2 matches at 15 bases. V trimming: 3 bases; J trimming: 1 base; junction bases outside the gene matches: 7. The CDR3 runs 19 residues. Germline V gives CDR1 MGHRA, CDR2 YSYEKL. The CDR3: CASSHPGLAGGYSYNEQFF. DNA for the CDR3: TGCGCCAGCAGCCACCCGGGACTAGCGGGGGGTTATTCCTACAATGAGCAGTTCTTC.

This clonotype was counted only a few times. This chain connects TRBV5-1 to TRBJ2-1; D is unresolved. The length of the CDR3 is 13 residues. The germline V gene has CDR1 SGHRS and CDR2 YFSETQ. V was pared by 0 bases and J by 7 bases, with 8 bases between. The CDR3 sequence is CASSLAVTNEQFF. The DNA of the CDR3 is TGCGCCAGCAGCTTGGCCGTCACGAATGAGCAGTTCTTC.

The chain uses TRBV27 and TRBJ2-5; possibly TRBD2 for D (6 bases). The CDR3 is 15 amino acids. Germline CDR1 MNHEY, CDR2 SMNVEV (reference sequence). Trimming cost V 4 bases and J 4 bases, with 16 bases left between them. This chain's CDR3 is CASSSKGDGRETQYF. The DNA for the CDR3 is TGTGCCAGCAGTTCCAAGGGTGACGGGAGAGAGACCCAGTACTTC.

The chain employs TRBV27 and TRBJ2-6; D gene uncertain. The CDR3 covers 15 residues. The V end lost 2 bases, the J end lost 4 bases, and 9 bases lay between the germline ends. CDR1 and CDR2 (germline): MNHEY, SMNVEV (reference sequence). The CDR3 region is CASSLMTRGANVLTF. In nucleotides, the CDR3 is TGTGCCAGCAGTTTAATGACGAGGGGGGCCAACGTCCTGACTTTC.

In the case of this clonotype: Germline and junction disagree at one end, which may indicate a read error. The chain couples TRBV12-3 or TRBV12-4 to TRBJ2-1; 9 bases map to TRBD2. The CDR3 has 18 residues. The CDR3 spells CASSYPPLAGKGYNERFF. The CDR3, as DNA: TGTGCCAGCAGTTATCCCCCCCTAGCGGGAAAAGGTTACAATGAGCGGTTCTTC.

The chain uses TRBV12-3 or TRBV12-4 and TRBJ2-7; 8 bases align to TRBD2. The CDR3 length is 14 residues. V shed 7 bases and J 5 bases; nucleotides not matched to a gene: 10. CDR3 protein: CASKRVGGANEQYF. Here the CDR3 DNA reads TGTGCCAGCAAGCGGGTCGGGGGGGCTAACGAGCAGTACTTC.

The V call is TRBV7-2, the J call TRBJ2-3, with 7 bases lining up with TRBD2. In germline, CDR1 is SGHTA, CDR2 FQGNSA. J lost 0 bases, V lost 1 base, and 7 bases had no gene match. The CDR3 length is 17 residues. The DNA of the CDR3 is TGTGCCAGCAGCTTAGTCGGGGGAGGGCCTAGCACAGATACGCAGTATTTT. Translating gives CASSLVGGGPSTDTQYF. Supplemented by reference TRBV7-2 and TRBJ2-3, the full variable domain reads GAGVSQSPSNKVTEKGKDVELRCDPISGHTALYWYRQSLGQGLEFLIYFQGNSAPDKSGLPSDRFSAERTGGSVSTLTIQRTQQEDSAVYLCASSLVGGGPSTDTQYFGPGTRLTVL.

The chain couples TRBV24-1 to TRBJ2-1; 15 bases align to TRBD2. This CDR3 is 19 amino acids long. The J segment lost 0 bases and the V segment lost 5 bases, leaving 7 bases of the junction unmatched. CDR1 and CDR2 (germline): KGHDR, SFDVKD. The CDR3: CATSGPGLAGGSSYNEQFF. The DNA for the CDR3 is TGTGCCACCAGTGGCCCGGGACTAGCGGGGGGTAGCTCCTACAATGAGCAGTTCTTC.

The gene calls are TRBV27 and TRBJ1-5; tentatively, D is TRBD1 (5 bases). The CDR3 has 17 amino acids. Germline lookup yields CDR1 MNHEY and CDR2 SMNVEV (reference sequence). V was cut by 4 bases and J by 2 bases, with 18 bases left in between. CDR3 sequence (DNA): TGTGCCAGCAGTTCAAGGGAAAACCGGGGGGGCAATCAGCCCCAGCATTTT. Amino acid sequence: CASSSRENRGGNQPQHF.

This clonotype was seen ten or more times. This sequence joins TRBV5-1 and TRBJ2-1; D unresolved. The CDR3 runs 17 residues. Germline V gene lookup returns CDR1 SGHRS and CDR2 YFSETQ. Between the trimmed V and J ends, which lost 1 base and 0 bases, there was a span of 14 bases. For the CDR3, the DNA is TGCGCCAGCAGCTTGAGTGGCAGGTCTAACTCCTACAATGAGCAGTTCTTC. It is translated as CASSLSGRSNSYNEQFF.

This clonotype was seen only a few times. The chain carries TRBV6-2 or TRBV6-3 and TRBJ2-7, with 8 bases identical to TRBD2. Germline CDR1 MNHEY, CDR2 SVGEGT. The J segment lost 3 bases and the V segment lost 2 bases, leaving 3 bases of the junction unmatched. The CDR3 extends over 14 amino acids. CDR3 DNA sequence: TGTGCCAGCAGTTACGGGCTAGCGGGCTACGAGCAGTACTTC. This sequence encodes CASSYGLAGYEQYF.

This clonotype has more than one count but fewer than ten. The V and J genes are TRBV12-3 or TRBV12-4 and TRBJ2-1; 7 nucleotides agree with TRBD1. The CDR3 runs 14 residues. With V trimmed by 5 bases and J by 6 bases, 7 bases remained unmatched. In DNA form, the CDR3 reads TGTGCCAGCAGTCCCGGGACAGCACTCAATGAGCAGTTCTTC. This codes for CASSPGTALNEQFF.